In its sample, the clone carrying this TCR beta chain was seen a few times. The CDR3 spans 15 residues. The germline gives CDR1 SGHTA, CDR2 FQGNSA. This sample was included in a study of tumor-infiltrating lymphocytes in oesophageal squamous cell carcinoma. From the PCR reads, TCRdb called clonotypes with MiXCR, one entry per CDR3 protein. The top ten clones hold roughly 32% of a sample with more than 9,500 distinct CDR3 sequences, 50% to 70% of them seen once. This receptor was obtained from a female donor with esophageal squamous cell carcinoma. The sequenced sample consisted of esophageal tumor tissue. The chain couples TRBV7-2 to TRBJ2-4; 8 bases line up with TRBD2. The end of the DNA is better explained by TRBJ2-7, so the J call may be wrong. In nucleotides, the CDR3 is TGTGCCAGCAGCCCCAAGGGCGGGAGGTTCTCCGAGCAGTACTTC. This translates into CASSPKGGRFSEQYF.